A selection of T cell receptor beta chains follows, all from one sample in a study of cytomegalovirus exposure and HLA in healthy donors. Method: immunoSEQ multiplex PCR; TCRdb's copy keeps in-frame clones and lacks some. The table records 65,000 to 85,000 clones, around 79% of them present only once. Sequencing was carried out using PBMCs. These receptors all come from a woman aged 40 to 55 in good health and CMV-seropositive. Both conserved end residues are part of each CDR3. A D gene is named only where the DNA matches it firmly. The listing skips clone size in some rows; elsewhere it reads once, few, many or a size class.

d_call | j_call | clone_size | v_call | cdr3_nt | cdr3_aa
- | TRBJ1-5 | - | TRBV18 | TGTGCCAGCTCACCACAGCAGGGGAGTCAGCCCCAGCATTTT | CASSPQQGSQPQHF
- | TRBJ1-1 | - | TRBV30 | TGTGCCTGGACCCACGCCGGGGGGATTGAAGCTTTCTTT | CAWTHAGGIEAFF
- | TRBJ2-7 | - | TRBV18 | TGTGCCAGCTCACCTCTAGACGCCAACGAGCAGTACTTC | CASSPLDANEQYF
- | TRBJ1-1 | few | TRBV7-9 | TGTGCCAGCAGGCCCAAACAGAGATTGAACACTGAAGCTTTCTTT | CASRPKQRLNTEAFF
- | TRBJ2-5 | - | TRBV18 | TGTGCCAGCTCACCTAGCGGGACCCAGTACTTC | CASSPSGTQYF
- | TRBJ1-4 | - | TRBV5-1 | TGCGCCAGCAGCCTCGCGGTTGGATCGGGTGAAAAACTGTTTTTT | CASSLAVGSGEKLFF
TRBD1 | TRBJ1-1 | - | TRBV6-5 | TGTGCCAGCAGGGGACAGGGATACCAGAACACTGAAGCTTTCTTT | CASRGQGYQNTEAFF
TRBD2 | TRBJ2-2 | - | TRBV5-6 | TGTGCCAGCAGCTTGAGGGTAGCGGGAGGGACCGGGGAGCTGTTTTTT | CASSLRVAGGTGELFF
- | TRBJ1-2 | - | TRBV30 | TGTGCCTGGAGTGTAGGGGGGGGAGGTGGCTACACCTTC | CAWSVGGGGGYTF
- | TRBJ1-4 | many | TRBV6-1 | TGTGCCAGCAGTGAGGCAGGACTTGCAACTAATGAAAAACTGTTTTTT | CASSEAGLATNEKLFF
TRBD2 | TRBJ2-3 | - | TRBV2 | TGTGCCAGCATTGGCGGGGGTAGCACAGATACGCAGTATTTT | CASIGGGSTDTQYF
- | TRBJ2-7 | few | TRBV27 | TGTGCCAGCAGTCCAGCAGGGGTCCCCTCCTACGAGCAGTACTTC | CASSPAGVPSYEQYF
TRBD1 | TRBJ2-7 | - | TRBV2 | TGTGCCAGCAAGCCCCTTGGGACAGGACAAAAGAGCTCCTACGAGCAGTACTTC | CASKPLGTGQKSSYEQYF
TRBD1 | TRBJ1-5 | few | TRBV6-5 | TGTGCCAGCAGTTACACGACAGGGAGCAATCAGCCCCAGCATTTT | CASSYTTGSNQPQHF
TRBD2 | TRBJ2-1 | - | TRBV14 | TGTGCCAGCAGCCGGGGCGGGAGTTCCTACAATGAGCAGTTCTTC | CASSRGGSSYNEQFF
TRBD1 | TRBJ2-3 | - | TRBV5-8 | TGTGCCAGCAGCTTAAGGGACAGGGGCCCCGATACGCAGTATTTT | CASSLRDRGPDTQYF
TRBD1 | TRBJ1-2 | - | TRBV19 | TGTGCCAGTATCTCTCAAGGAGGGGGCGTCGTAAATGGCTACACCTTC | CASISQGGGVVNGYTF
- | TRBJ1-1 | - | TRBV9 | TGTGCCAGCAGCGGGGGCCGACACCAGAACACTGAAGCTTTCTTT | CASSGGRHQNTEAFF
- | TRBJ1-2 | - | TRBV6-6 | TGTGCCAGCAGTTACTCGGGCGGGAACTATGGCTACACCTTC | CASSYSGGNYGYTF
TRBD1 | TRBJ1-2 | - | TRBV30 | TGTGCCGCAACAACAAGACAGGGCGGCTATGGCTACACCTTC | CAATTRQGGYGYTF
- | TRBJ2-2 | - | TRBV15 | TGTGCCACCAGCAGAGACTCAATCGGAGCCGGGGAGCTGTTTTTT | CATSRDSIGAGELFF
TRBD2 | TRBJ2-5 | - | TRBV5-4 | TGTGCCAGCAGCTTGTTCAGCGGGAGAGGTGGAGAGACCCAGTACTTC | CASSLFSGRGGETQYF
TRBD1 | TRBJ2-7 | few | TRBV6-5 | TGTGCCAGCAGCACCGGGACAGGCTACGAGCAGTACTTC | CASSTGTGYEQYF
- | TRBJ2-3 | - | TRBV9 | TGTGCCAGCAGCGTAGTTGGCAGGGCCACAGATACGCAGTATTTT | CASSVVGRATDTQYF
- | TRBJ2-1 | - | TRBV2 | TGTGCCAGCAGCAAACCGCGGGGAACCTACAATGAGCAGTTCTTC | CASSKPRGTYNEQFF
TRBD2 | TRBJ2-7 | once | TRBV29-1 | TGCAGCGGCACTAGCGGAAACTCCTACGAGCAGTACTTC | CSGTSGNSYEQYF
- | TRBJ1-5 | - | TRBV2 | TGTGCCAGCACATTGGAGGGACCTACCGGTAATCAGCCCCAGCATTTT | CASTLEGPTGNQPQHF
- | TRBJ2-6 | few | TRBV7-9 | TGTTCCAGCAGACTTGGGGCCAACGTCCTGACTTTC | CSSRLGANVLTF
- | TRBJ1-5 | - | TRBV6-5 | TGTGCCAGCAGTCGCGACGGACTGCAGCCCCAGCATTTT | CASSRDGLQPQHF
- | TRBJ1-1 | - | TRBV30 | TGTGCCTGGAGGAGAAGGAACACTGAAGCTTTCTTT | CAWRRRNTEAFF
- | TRBJ2-1 | - | TRBV7-9 | TGTGCCAGCAGCTTAGGAGCCAGGGTGGCGTACAATGAGCAGTTCTTC | CASSLGARVAYNEQFF
- | TRBJ2-5 | once | TRBV6-5 | TGTGCCAGCAGGATGGAGGGTTGGGAGACCCAGTACTTC | CASRMEGWETQYF
TRBD2 | TRBJ2-7 | - | TRBV5-4 | TGTGCCAGCAGCTTGGGTGGCGGGGGGATCTCCTACGAGCAGTACTTC | CASSLGGGGISYEQYF
TRBD2 | TRBJ2-5 | - | TRBV4-2 | TGTGCCAGCAGCCAAGAGATACTAGCGGGAGGGCCGGTTGAGACCCAGTACTTC | CASSQEILAGGPVETQYF
- | TRBJ1-1 | - | TRBV5-1 | TGCGCCAGCAGCTTGGTGGGGAGTTTCACTGAAGCTTTCTTT | CASSLVGSFTEAFF
- | TRBJ2-3 | - | TRBV30 | TGTGCCTGGAGTGTCAGCGGAGATACGCAGTATTTT | CAWSVSGDTQYF
TRBD1 | TRBJ2-5 | - | TRBV28 | TGTGCCAGCAGTTTACGGGACAGATCGACGAGAGAGACCCAGTACTTC | CASSLRDRSTRETQYF
TRBD2 | TRBJ2-1 | - | TRBV4-1 | TGCGCCAGCAGCCAAGTCTACACTAGCGTTATGAATAGGTTTGAGCAGTTCTTC | CASSQVYTSVMNRFEQFF
TRBD2 | TRBJ2-3 | - | TRBV30 | TGTGCCTGGACTAGCGGGTCAGATACGCAGTATTTT | CAWTSGSDTQYF
TRBD2 | TRBJ2-7 | once | TRBV6-1 | TGTGCCAGCAGTGGACGGACTAGCGGGGTGAGCTACGAGCAGTACTTC | CASSGRTSGVSYEQYF
- | TRBJ1-1 | - | TRBV25-1 | TGTGCCAGCAGAACCTTTGGGACAACGAACACTGAAGCTTTCTTT | CASRTFGTTNTEAFF
- | TRBJ1-1 | - | TRBV28 | TGTGCCAGCAGTTTAGCCGGGACATCGGACCTGGACACTGAAGCTTTCTTT | CASSLAGTSDLDTEAFF
- | TRBJ1-3 | - | TRBV2 | TGTGCCAGCAGTCCAGACAGCCTTAACTCTGGAAACACCATATATTTT | CASSPDSLNSGNTIYF
TRBD2 | TRBJ2-5 | - | TRBV2 | TGTGCCAGCAGTAGGGAGCGGGAGGGCCGATTGATCGAGACCCAGTACTTC | CASSREREGRLIETQYF
TRBD1 | TRBJ2-1 | - | TRBV2 | TGTGCCAGCAGGGTGAGGACAGGGGACTACAATGAGCAGTTCTTC | CASRVRTGDYNEQFF
- | TRBJ1-1 | - | TRBV10-3 | TGTGCCATCAGTGCCCGAACAGGGAACACTGAAGCTTTCTTT | CAISARTGNTEAFF
- | TRBJ2-7 | - | TRBV5-8 | TGTGCCAGCAGCTCCCTATCAAACGAGCAGTACTTC | CASSSLSNEQYF
TRBD1 | TRBJ1-2 | few | TRBV30 | TGTGCCTGGAGTGTACGTTCTGTCGGGACAGGGGGCTCGGGGAACTATGGCTACACCTTC | CAWSVRSVGTGGSGNYGYTF
TRBD1 | TRBJ2-7 | - | TRBV30 | TGTGCCTGGAGGCGACAGGGTGAACGCTACGAGCAGTACTTC | CAWRRQGERYEQYF
- | TRBJ2-3 | - | TRBV29-1 | TGCAGCGTTGGAGTGGGAGGGGGGAGCACAGATACGCAGTATTTT | CSVGVGGGSTDTQYF
TRBD1 | TRBJ1-2 | - | TRBV6-6 | TGTGCCAGCAGTCCTGACAGGGTGTATGGCTACACCTTC | CASSPDRVYGYTF
TRBD2 | TRBJ2-5 | - | TRBV7-8 | TGTGCCAGCAGCTTAGCGGCGGGAGGGGGTCAGGAGACCCAGTACTTC | CASSLAAGGGQETQYF
- | TRBJ1-2 | - | TRBV29-1 | TGCAGCGCATTGACAGAACCACCTAACTATGGCTACACCTTC | CSALTEPPNYGYTF
- | TRBJ2-5 | - | TRBV29-1 | TGCAGCGCCGGGGAGAGGTGGGGACTTCAAGAGACCCAGTACTTC | CSAGERWGLQETQYF
TRBD1 | TRBJ2-7 | - | TRBV5-5 | TGTGCCAGCAGAGATGGGGACAGTTACTACGAGCAGTACTTC | CASRDGDSYYEQYF
- | TRBJ1-1 | - | TRBV29-1 | TGCAGCGTTGATCGGGGGGCGAACACTGAAGCTTTCTTT | CSVDRGANTEAFF
- | TRBJ2-3 | - | TRBV18 | TGTGCCAGCTCACCACCAAGCAGCACAGATACGCAGTATTTT | CASSPPSSTDTQYF